These T cell receptor beta chains were read from a single sample in a study of cytomegalovirus exposure and HLA in healthy donors. The protocol was immunoSEQ multiplex PCR, while the TCRdb copy is restricted to in-frame clones and leaves out a portion. Found here are over 150,000 clones, approximately 80% of them singletons; the top ten hold 5.6%. Sequencing used PBMCs. The receptor source for this set is a woman in her 40s in good health and CMV-seropositive. CDR3s include the opening cysteine and the closing phenylalanine or tryptophan. The D gene is left open where the match is weak. Clone size is given for some rows only: seen once, a few or many times, or a class if the clone is expanded.

clone size | D gene | J gene | V gene | CDR3 DNA | CDR3 protein
NA | TRBD1 | TRBJ1-1 | TRBV19 | TGTGCCAGTAGCGCCCCGGGACAGGGAACTGAAGCTTTCTTT | CASSAPGQGTEAFF
NA | NA | TRBJ2-1 | TRBV9 | TGTGCCAGCAGCGTAGATGGGTGGAGCAATGAGCAGTTCTTC | CASSVDGWSNEQFF
NA | TRBD2 | TRBJ2-3 | TRBV7-3 | TGTGCCAGCAGCTTATATCCGGGAGGAGGGGCGGGAACAGATACGCAGTATTTT | CASSLYPGGGAGTDTQYF
NA | NA | TRBJ1-2 | TRBV30 | TGTGCCTTTGACAGTTCCCTGCGTGGCTACACCTTC | CAFDSSLRGYTF
NA | TRBD1 | TRBJ1-3 | TRBV30 | TGTGCCTGGAACGACAGGGGTGGAAACACCATATATTTT | CAWNDRGGNTIYF
NA | NA | TRBJ1-2 | TRBV6-1 | TGTGCCAGCGCCACCTCTATCAGGGATGGCTACACCTTC | CASATSIRDGYTF
once | NA | TRBJ2-7 | TRBV19 | TGTGCCAGTAGGTCCGGGACACACTACGAGCAGTACTTC | CASRSGTHYEQYF
few | TRBD1 | TRBJ1-2 | TRBV6-5 | TGTGCCAGCGGGGACAGGCACTATGGCTACACCTTC | CASGDRHYGYTF
NA | NA | TRBJ2-7 | TRBV9 | TGTGCCAGCAGCTCCGGACACAGCTCCTACGAGCAGTACTTC | CASSSGHSSYEQYF
NA | TRBD1 | TRBJ1-4 | TRBV19 | TGTGCCAGTAGTACCAGGTCCCAGGGGGCCGATCGAAGAGAAAAACTGTTTTTT | CASSTRSQGADRREKLFF
few | NA | TRBJ1-4 | TRBV9 | TGTGCCAGCAGCGGAGCAACTAATGAAAAACTGTTTTTT | CASSGATNEKLFF